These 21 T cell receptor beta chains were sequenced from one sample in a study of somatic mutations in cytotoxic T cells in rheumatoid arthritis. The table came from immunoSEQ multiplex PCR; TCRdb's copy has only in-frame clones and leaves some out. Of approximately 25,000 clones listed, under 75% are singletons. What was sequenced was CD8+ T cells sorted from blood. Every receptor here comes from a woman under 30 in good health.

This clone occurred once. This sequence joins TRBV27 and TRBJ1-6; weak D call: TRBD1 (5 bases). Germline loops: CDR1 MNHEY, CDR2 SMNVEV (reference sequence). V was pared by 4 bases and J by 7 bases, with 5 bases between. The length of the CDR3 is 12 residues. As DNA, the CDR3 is TGTGCCAGCAGTTGGGGGAATTCACCCCTCCACTTT. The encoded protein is CASSWGNSPLHF.

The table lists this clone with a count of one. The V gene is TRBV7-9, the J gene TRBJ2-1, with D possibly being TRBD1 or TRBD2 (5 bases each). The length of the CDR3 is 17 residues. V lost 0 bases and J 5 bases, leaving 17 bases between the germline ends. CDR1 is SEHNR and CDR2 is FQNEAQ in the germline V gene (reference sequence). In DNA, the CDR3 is TGTGCCAGCAGCTTAGCGGGGTATGGGGGTAGCCACAATGAGCAGTTCTTC. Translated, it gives CASSLAGYGGSHNEQFF.

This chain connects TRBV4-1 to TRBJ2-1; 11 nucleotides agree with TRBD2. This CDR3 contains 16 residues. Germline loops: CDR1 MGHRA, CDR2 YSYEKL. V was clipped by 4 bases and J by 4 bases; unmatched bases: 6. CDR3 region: CASSRRTSGSYNEQFF. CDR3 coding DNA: TGCGCCAGCAGCCGCCGAACTAGCGGGAGTTACAATGAGCAGTTCTTC.

The CDR3 DNA sequence: TGTGCCACCAGCGGTGGGGGTGAGCAGTTCTTC. Amino acids: CATSGGGEQFF. V gene TRBV15 combines with J gene TRBJ2-1; D possibly uses TRBD1 or TRBD2 (5 bases each). The ends were cut back, 5 bases at V and 9 bases at J, with 8 bases in the middle. Germline CDR1 reads LNHNV; CDR2 reads YYDKDF (reference sequence). This CDR3 has 11 amino acids.

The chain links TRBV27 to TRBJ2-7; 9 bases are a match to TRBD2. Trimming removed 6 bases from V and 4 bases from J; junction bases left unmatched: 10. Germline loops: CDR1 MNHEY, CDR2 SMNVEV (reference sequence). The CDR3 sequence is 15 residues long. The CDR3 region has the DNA TGTGCCAGCAGCCTGGGGGCGGGAGGGAGTTACGAGCAGTACTTC. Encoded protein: CASSLGAGGSYEQYF.

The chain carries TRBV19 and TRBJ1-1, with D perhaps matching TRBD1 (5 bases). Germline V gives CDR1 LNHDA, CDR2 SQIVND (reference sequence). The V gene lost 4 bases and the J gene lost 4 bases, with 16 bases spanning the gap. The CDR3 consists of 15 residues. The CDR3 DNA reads TGTGCCAGTAGTAAGGGGAGTGCGGGCGCCACTGAAGCTTTCTTT. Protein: CASSKGSAGATEAFF. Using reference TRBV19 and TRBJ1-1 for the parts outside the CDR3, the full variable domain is DGGITQSPKYLFRKEGQNVTLSCEQNLNHDAMYWYRQDPGQGLRLIYYSQIVNDFQKGDIAEGYSVSREKKESFPLTVTSAQKNPTAFYLCASSKGSAGATEAFFGQGTRLTVV.

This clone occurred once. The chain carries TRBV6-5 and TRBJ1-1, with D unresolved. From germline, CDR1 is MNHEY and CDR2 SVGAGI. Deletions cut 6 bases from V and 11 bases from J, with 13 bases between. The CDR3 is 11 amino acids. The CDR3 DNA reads TGTGCCAGCAGCTTGGGTCCTACTGCTTTCTTT. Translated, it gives CASSLGPTAFF.

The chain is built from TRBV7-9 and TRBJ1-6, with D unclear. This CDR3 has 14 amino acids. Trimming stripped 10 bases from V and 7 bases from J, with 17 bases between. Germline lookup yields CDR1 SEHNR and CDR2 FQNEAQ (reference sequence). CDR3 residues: CAIPPFGENSPLHF. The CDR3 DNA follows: TGTGCCATCCCCCCCTTTGGAGAGAATTCACCCCTCCACTTT.

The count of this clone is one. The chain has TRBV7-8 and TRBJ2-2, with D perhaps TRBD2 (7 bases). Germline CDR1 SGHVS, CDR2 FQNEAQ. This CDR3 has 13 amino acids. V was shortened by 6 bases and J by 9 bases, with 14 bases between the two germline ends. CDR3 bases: TGTGCCAGCAGAAAGGGGGGGTGGCGGGAGCTGTTTTTT. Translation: CASRKGGWRELFF.

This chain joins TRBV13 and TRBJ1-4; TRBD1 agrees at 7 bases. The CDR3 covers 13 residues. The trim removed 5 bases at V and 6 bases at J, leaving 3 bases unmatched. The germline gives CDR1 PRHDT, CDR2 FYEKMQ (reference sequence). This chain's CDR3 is CASSLGQDEKLFF. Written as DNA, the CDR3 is TGTGCCAGCAGCCTCGGACAGGATGAAAAACTGTTTTTT.

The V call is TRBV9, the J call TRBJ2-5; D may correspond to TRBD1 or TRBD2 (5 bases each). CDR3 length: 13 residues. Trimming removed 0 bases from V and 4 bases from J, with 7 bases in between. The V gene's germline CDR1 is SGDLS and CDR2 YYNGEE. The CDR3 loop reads CASSVGGPETQYF. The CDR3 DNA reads TGTGCCAGCAGCGTAGGGGGACCAGAGACCCAGTACTTC.

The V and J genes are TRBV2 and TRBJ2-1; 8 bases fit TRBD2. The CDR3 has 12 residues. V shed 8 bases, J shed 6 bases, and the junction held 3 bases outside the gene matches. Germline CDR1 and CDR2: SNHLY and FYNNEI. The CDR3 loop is CASSLAVNEQFF. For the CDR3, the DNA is TGTGCCAGCTCACTAGCGGTCAATGAGCAGTTCTTC. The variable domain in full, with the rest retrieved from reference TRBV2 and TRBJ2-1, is EPEVTQTPSHQVTQMGQEVILRCVPISNHLYFYWYRQILGQKVEFLVSFYNNEISEKSEIFDDQFSVERPDGSNFTLKIRSTKLEDSAMYFCASSLAVNEQFFGPGTRLTVL.

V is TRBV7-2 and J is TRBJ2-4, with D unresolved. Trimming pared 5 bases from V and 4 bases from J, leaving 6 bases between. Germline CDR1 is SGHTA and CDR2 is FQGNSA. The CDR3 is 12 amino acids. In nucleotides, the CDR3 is TGTGCCAGCAGCGATGAAAAAAACATTCAGTACTTC. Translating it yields CASSDEKNIQYF.

The CDR3 nucleotides are TGTGCCAGCAGTAAAGGTCGCATCAATGAGCAGTTCTTC. As protein: CASSKGRINEQFF. The chain uses TRBV27 and TRBJ2-1; D remains ambiguous. The V gene lost 5 bases and the J gene lost 6 bases, with 11 bases spanning the gap. Looked up from germline, CDR1 is MNHEY and CDR2 is SMNVEV (reference sequence). The CDR3 has 13 residues.

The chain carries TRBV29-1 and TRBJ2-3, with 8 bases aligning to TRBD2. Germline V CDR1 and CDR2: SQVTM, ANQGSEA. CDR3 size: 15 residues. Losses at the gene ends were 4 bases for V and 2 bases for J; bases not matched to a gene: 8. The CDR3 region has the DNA TGCAGCGTTGTTTGGGGGACTAGTTACACAGATACGCAGTATTTT. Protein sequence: CSVVWGTSYTDTQYF.

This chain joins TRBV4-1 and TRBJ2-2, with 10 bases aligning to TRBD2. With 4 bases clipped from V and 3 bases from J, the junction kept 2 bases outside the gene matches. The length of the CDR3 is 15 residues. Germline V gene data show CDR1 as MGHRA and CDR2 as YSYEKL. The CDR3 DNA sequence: TGCGCCAGCAGCCTGCTAGCGGGAGACACCGGGGAGCTGTTTTTT. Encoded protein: CASSLLAGDTGELFF.

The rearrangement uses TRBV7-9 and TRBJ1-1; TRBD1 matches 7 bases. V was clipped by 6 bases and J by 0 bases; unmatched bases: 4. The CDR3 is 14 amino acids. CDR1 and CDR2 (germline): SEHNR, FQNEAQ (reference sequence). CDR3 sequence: CASSRDSLNTEAFF. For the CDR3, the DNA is TGTGCCAGCAGTCGGGACAGCTTGAACACTGAAGCTTTCTTT. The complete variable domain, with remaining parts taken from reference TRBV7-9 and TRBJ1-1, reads DTGVSQNPRHKITKRGQNVTFRCDPISEHNRLYWYRQTLGQGPEFLTYFQNEAQLEKSRLLSDRFSAERPKGSFSTLEIQRTEQGDSAMYLCASSRDSLNTEAFFGQGTRLTVV.

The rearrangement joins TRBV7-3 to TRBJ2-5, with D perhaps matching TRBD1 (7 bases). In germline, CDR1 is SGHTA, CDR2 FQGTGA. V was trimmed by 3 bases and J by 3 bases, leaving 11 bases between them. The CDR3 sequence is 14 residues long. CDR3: CASSFDREEETQYF. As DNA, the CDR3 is TGTGCCAGCAGCTTCGACAGGGAGGAAGAGACCCAGTACTTC.

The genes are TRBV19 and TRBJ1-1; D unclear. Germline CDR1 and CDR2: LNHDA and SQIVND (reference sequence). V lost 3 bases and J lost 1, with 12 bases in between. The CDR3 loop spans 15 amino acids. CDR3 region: CASSMSGSPNTEAFF. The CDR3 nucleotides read TGTGCCAGTAGTATGTCGGGTAGTCCGAACACTGAAGCTTTCTTT.

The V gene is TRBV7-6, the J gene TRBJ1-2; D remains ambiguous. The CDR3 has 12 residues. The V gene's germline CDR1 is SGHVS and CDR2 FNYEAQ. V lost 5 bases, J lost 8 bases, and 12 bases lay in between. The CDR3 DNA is TGTGCCAGCAGCCCCGGAAGCGGAGGCTACACCTTC. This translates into CASSPGSGGYTF.

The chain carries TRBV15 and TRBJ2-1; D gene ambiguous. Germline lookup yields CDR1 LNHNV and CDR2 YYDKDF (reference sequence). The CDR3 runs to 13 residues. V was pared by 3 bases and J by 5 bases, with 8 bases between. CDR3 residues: CATSREIHNEQFF. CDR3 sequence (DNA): TGTGCCACCAGCAGGGAAATCCACAATGAGCAGTTCTTC.